This TCR beta chain was obtained from a study of a mutant IDH1 vaccine in newly diagnosed glioma. Turning to the study itself: The study started vaccination 4-6 weeks after radiotherapy alone, or with temozolomide cycles.

Concerning this clone: Its target is unknown.

V lost 2 bases to trimming and J lost 10 bases, with 10 bases between them. The CDR3 totals 12 residues. CDR1 and CDR2 (germline): SGHRS, YFSETQ. Libraries were prepared by immunoSEQ multiplex PCR; TCRdb keeps only in-frame clonotypes and omits some of them. The sample gives more than 25,000 clones, about 90% of which show up once; roughly 20% is in the top ten. The sample's time point: week 5, during vaccination. It was 300 ug of mutant IDH1 20-mer peptide that made up each vaccine dose, given with topical imiquimod. The sequence was obtained from a man aged 18 to 35 with glioma. The sample was PBMCs, taken from a glioma patient whose treatment included an IDH1 peptide vaccine. This rearrangement joins TRBV5-1 to TRBJ2-1; D unclear. Written as DNA, the CDR3 is TGCGCCAGCAGCTTTTATGAGACGGAGCAGTTCTTC. Amino acid sequence: CASSFYETEQFF.